The 30 T cell receptor beta chains below all came from one sample that was sequenced in a study of CD8 T cell repertoires and HIV-1 epitope variants. Repertoires were generated with immunoSEQ multiplex PCR, while TCRdb's copy carries only in-frame clones and drops some. The sample includes under 7,500 clones, around 71% of them seen just once. The antigens these receptors bind are not known. Sequencing input: cultured CD8+ T cells derived from PBMCs. These receptors all stem from a male donor with HIV.

The rearrangement links TRBV9 to TRBJ2-7, with D possibly TRBD1 on 5 matching bases. This CDR3 region has 13 residues. Trimming shortened V by 4 bases and J by 7 bases, and 15 bases separated the two germline ends. The germline gives CDR1 SGDLS, CDR2 YYNGEE. CDR3 DNA: TGTGCCAGCAGCCTTAACCAAGCAGGGGAGCAGTACTTC. The encoded protein is CASSLNQAGEQYF.

The chain is built from TRBV28 and TRBJ1-5; 11 positions match TRBD1. The CDR3 is made up of 16 amino acids. V lost 1 base and J lost 13; bases outside the gene matches: 12. Per the germline V gene, CDR1 is MDHEN and CDR2 is SYDVKM. As DNA, the CDR3 is TGTGCCAGCAGTTTATTATGGGGGGGACAGGGGGATAGACAGCATTTT. Protein sequence: CASSLLWGGQGDRQHF.

CDR3: CASSYSTQNNEQFF. CDR3 in DNA: TGTGCCAGCAGTTACTCGACCCAGAACAATGAGCAGTTCTTC. This chain joins TRBV6-6 and TRBJ2-1; D is ambiguous. V was cut by 0 bases and J by 5 bases, with 8 bases left in between. This CDR3 is built from 14 residues. From germline, CDR1 is MNHNY and CDR2 SVGAGI (reference sequence).

The gene calls are TRBV28 and TRBJ1-1; maybe TRBD1 (5 bases). V was cut by 8 bases and J by 1 base, with 17 bases left in between. The CDR3 has 15 residues. The germline gives CDR1 MDHEN, CDR2 SYDVKM. CDR3 sequence: CASWTLLGGNTEAFF. Written as DNA, the CDR3 is TGTGCCAGCTGGACCCTCCTCGGGGGGAACACTGAAGCTTTCTTT.

The V and J genes are TRBV29-1 and TRBJ1-1; D gene ambiguous. The CDR3 length is 15 residues. V lost 0 bases, J lost 2 bases, and 13 bases lay in between. Germline-derived CDR1 and CDR2 are SQVTM and ANQGSEA. In DNA, the CDR3 is TGCAGCGTTGAAGATGGGCAGACAAAAAACACTGAAGCTTTCTTT. Its translation is CSVEDGQTKNTEAFF.

This clone qualifies as large. The CDR3 sequence is CASSPDRDGRNTIYF. CDR3 in DNA: TGTGCCAGCAGCCCTGACAGGGACGGGCGAAACACCATATATTTT. This chain links TRBV13 with TRBJ1-3; 7 bases fit TRBD1. The CDR3 is made up of 15 amino acids. The germline CDR1 and CDR2 sequences are PRHDT and FYEKMQ (reference sequence). After removal of 5 bases from V and 5 bases from J, the junction contained 9 bases not matched to a gene.

The chain has TRBV7-2 and TRBJ1-1, with a weak D call TRBD1 (6 bases). The germline V gene has CDR1 SGHTA and CDR2 FQGNSA. The length of the CDR3 is 15 residues. V lost 1 base and J 3 bases, leaving 12 bases between the germline ends. DNA for the CDR3: TGTGCCAGCAGCTTAGACGCAACAGGGTACACTGAAGCTTTCTTT. This translates into CASSLDATGYTEAFF.

The chain has TRBV28 and TRBJ1-4; D may be TRBD1 (6 bases). V shed 2 bases and J shed 8 bases, with 9 bases lying between them. The CDR3 consists of 13 residues. The germline V gene encodes CDR1 MDHEN and CDR2 SYDVKM. CDR3 coding DNA: TGTGCCAGCAGTTTACCCACAGGGGAAAAACTGTTTTTT. Translating gives CASSLPTGEKLFF.

This clone came up a few times. The chain combines TRBV28 with TRBJ1-2; D possibly corresponds to TRBD1 (5 bases). The CDR3 is 14 residues long. The V end lost 3 bases, the J end lost 4 bases, and 12 bases lay between the germline ends. Germline V gives CDR1 MDHEN, CDR2 SYDVKM. CDR3 protein: CASSFGGNSYGYTF. The CDR3, as DNA: TGTGCCAGCAGTTTCGGGGGAAACTCCTATGGCTACACCTTC.

The table lists this clone with a few counts. Additional DNA sequences in this sample encode the identical CDR3. The V call is TRBV9, the J call TRBJ2-7; 9 nucleotides match TRBD2. Unmatched junction bases numbered 8, after V lost 5 bases and J lost 5 bases. There are 14 residues in the CDR3. Germline V CDR1 and CDR2: SGDLS, YYNGEE. The CDR3: CASSGGGGADEQYF. The DNA for the CDR3 is TGTGCCAGCAGTGGTGGCGGGGGGGCTGACGAGCAGTACTTC.

The gene calls are TRBV28 and TRBJ2-7; TRBD2 matches 7 bases. With V trimmed by 5 bases and J by 2 bases, 3 bases remained unmatched. CDR1 MDHEN and CDR2 SYDVKM come from the germline V gene. CDR3 length: 13 amino acids. DNA of the CDR3: TGTGCCAGCAGTGAAGCGGGGACCTACGAGCAGTACTTC. Its translation is CASSEAGTYEQYF.

This clone has just a few counts. The rearrangement joins TRBV11-1 to TRBJ2-7; no reliable D call. CDR3 length equals 11 residues. CDR1 is SGHAT, CDR2 FQDESV, per germline (reference sequence). Trimming took off 4 bases at V and 1 base at J, with 2 bases between the two ends. DNA for the CDR3: TGTGCCAGCAGCTCTTCCTACGAGCAGTACTTC. This gives the protein CASSSSYEQYF.

The chain is built from TRBV11-1 and TRBJ2-5; TRBD1 matches 8 bases. The CDR3 is 13 residues long. The V gene end was trimmed by 5 bases and the J gene end by 2 bases; junction bases not matched to a gene: 1. The germline V gene has CDR1 SGHAT and CDR2 FQDESV (reference sequence). The CDR3 protein is CASSRDRQETQYF. CDR3 nucleotides: TGTGCCAGCAGCAGGGACAGGCAAGAGACCCAGTACTTC.

This chain joins TRBV28 and TRBJ2-5; possible D gene TRBD1, 6 bases. The CDR3 is 15 amino acids. The germline V gene has CDR1 MDHEN and CDR2 SYDVKM. V lost 3 bases and J lost 1, with 12 bases in between. This CDR3 reads CASSLQGTLQETQYF. The CDR3 DNA sequence: TGTGCCAGCAGTTTGCAAGGGACACTCCAAGAGACCCAGTACTTC.

The rearrangement joins TRBV5-4 to TRBJ1-2; maybe TRBD1 (6 bases). The CDR3 loop spans 13 amino acids. V was clipped by 0 bases and J by 8 bases, with 11 bases between them. Germline lookup yields CDR1 SGHNT and CDR2 YYREEE (reference sequence). In DNA, the CDR3 is TGTGCCAGCAGCTTGGGACAGGAATGGGGCTACACCTTC. This sequence encodes CASSLGQEWGYTF.

This chain connects TRBV10-1 to TRBJ1-1, with D unresolved. CDR1 and CDR2 (germline): WNHNN, SYGVQD (reference sequence). Between the trimmed V and J ends, which lost 2 bases and 5 bases, there was a span of 3 bases. The CDR3 is made up of 11 amino acids. The CDR3 reads CASSELTEAFF. The CDR3, as DNA: TGCGCCAGCAGTGAGCTTACTGAAGCTTTCTTT.

V usage is TRBV5-1 and J usage is TRBJ1-1; 9 nucleotides match TRBD1. After removal of 2 bases from V and 4 bases from J, the junction contained 9 bases not matched to a gene. The CDR3 is 16 residues long. Germline lookup yields CDR1 SGHRS and CDR2 YFSETQ. The CDR3 region is CASSLIRQGGSTEAFF. The DNA of the CDR3 is TGCGCCAGCAGCTTAATCCGACAGGGGGGGAGCACTGAAGCTTTCTTT.

This clone was seen just once. The chain couples TRBV30 to TRBJ1-5; tentative D call: TRBD1 (5 bases). Trimming left V 4 bases short and J 2 bases short, with 12 bases between. CDR1 and CDR2 from the germline V gene are GTSNPN and SVGIG (reference sequence). This CDR3 is built from 14 residues. Here the CDR3 reads CAWTQGIGNQPQHF. CDR3 coding DNA: TGTGCCTGGACGCAGGGTATCGGCAATCAGCCCCAGCATTTT.

The CDR3, as DNA: TGTGCCACTTCGGTCGGGGGTCCCTACGAGCAGTACTTC. Amino acid sequence: CATSVGGPYEQYF. The rearrangement joins TRBV6-1 to TRBJ2-7, with D possibly matching TRBD2 (6 bases). The CDR3 covers 13 residues. Germline V gene sequence: CDR1 MNHNS, CDR2 SASEGT. Trimming removed 10 bases at V and 2 bases at J, with 15 bases between.

The V gene is TRBV28, the J gene TRBJ2-3; tentatively, D is TRBD1 or TRBD2 (6 bases each). Deletions cut 2 bases from V and 0 bases from J, with 9 bases between. CDR3 length equals 15 residues. CDR1 and CDR2 (germline): MDHEN, SYDVKM. The CDR3 loop is CASSLQGTSTDTQYF. The CDR3, as DNA: TGTGCCAGCAGTTTACAGGGGACTAGCACAGATACGCAGTATTTT.

The chain has TRBV19 and TRBJ1-1; the D is unclear. Germline V gene sequence: CDR1 LNHDA, CDR2 SQIVND (reference sequence). V was cut by 3 bases and J by 1 base, with 6 bases left in between. The CDR3 runs 13 residues. CDR3 region: CASSIGENTEAFF. The CDR3 coding sequence is TGTGCCAGTAGTATTGGAGAGAACACTGAAGCTTTCTTT. The full variable domain, in which reference TRBV19 and TRBJ1-1 provide the parts outside the CDR3, is DGGITQSPKYLFRKEGQNVTLSCEQNLNHDAMYWYRQDPGQGLRLIYYSQIVNDFQKGDIAEGYSVSREKKESFPLTVTSAQKNPTAFYLCASSIGENTEAFFGQGTRLTVV.

The chain recombines TRBV7-6 with TRBJ1-5; D remains unclear. This CDR3 spans 15 amino acids. Germline CDR1 reads SGHVS; CDR2 reads FNYEAQ. Trimming cost V 1 base and J 1 base, with 8 bases left between them. The CDR3 region has the DNA TGTGCCAGCAGCTTAGGGGGTGGGAGCAATCAGCCCCAGCATTTT. Amino acids: CASSLGGGSNQPQHF.

This chain links TRBV7-9 with TRBJ2-1; D is unresolved. With 3 bases removed from V and 5 bases from J, the gap between germline ends came to 5 bases. The CDR3 is 12 residues long. The germline gives CDR1 SEHNR, CDR2 FQNEAQ (reference sequence). As DNA, the CDR3 is TGTGCCAGCAGCTTGACCGACAATGAGCAGTTCTTC. Its protein is CASSLTDNEQFF.

The J gene is TRBJ2-1, the V gene TRBV27; TRBD2 matches 9 bases. Germline trimming cut 2 bases from V and 10 bases from J; bases unmatched to any gene: 3. Germline-derived CDR1 and CDR2 are MNHEY and SMNVEV (reference sequence). There are 13 residues in the CDR3. The CDR3 sequence: CASSLGTSGEQFF. The CDR3 nucleotides read TGTGCCAGCAGTTTAGGCACTAGCGGGGAGCAGTTCTTC.

The gene calls are TRBV11-2 and TRBJ2-3; D is uncertain. The CDR3 totals 13 residues. Germline CDR1 SGHAT, CDR2 FQNNGV. The ends were cut back, 5 bases at V and 2 bases at J, with 8 bases in the middle. The CDR3 nucleotides are TGTGCCAGCAGCCCCGGAAACACAGATACGCAGTATTTT. Protein: CASSPGNTDTQYF.

This clone was seen more than once but under ten times. The chain uses TRBV7-9 and TRBJ2-1, with D possibly being TRBD1 or TRBD2 (5 bases each). The CDR3 covers 15 residues. The germline V gene has CDR1 SEHNR and CDR2 FQNEAQ (reference sequence). The V end lost 1 base, the J end lost 0 bases, and 7 bases lay between the germline ends. The CDR3 reads CASSLEGSSYNEQFF. DNA for the CDR3: TGTGCCAGCAGCTTAGAGGGGAGCTCCTACAATGAGCAGTTCTTC.

V usage is TRBV7-8 and J usage is TRBJ2-1, with D unresolved. V gave up 5 bases and J gave up 0 bases, with 11 bases separating them. This CDR3 is built from 15 residues. Germline V gene sequence: CDR1 SGHVS, CDR2 FQNEAQ. The CDR3 loop reads CASSPGLASYNEQFF. The CDR3, as DNA: TGTGCCAGCAGCCCTGGGTTGGCCTCCTACAATGAGCAGTTCTTC.

This clone occurred once. The V call is TRBV7-2, the J call TRBJ2-1; D ambiguous. The CDR3 consists of 12 residues. V shed 1 base and J shed 8 bases, with 6 bases lying between them. Germline V CDR1 and CDR2: SGHTA, FQGNSA. The CDR3 sequence: CASSLDPDEQFF. The CDR3 DNA reads TGTGCCAGCAGCTTAGATCCGGATGAGCAGTTCTTC.

The rearrangement links TRBV29-1 to TRBJ2-3; 14 positions match TRBD2. Looked up from germline, CDR1 is SQVTM and CDR2 is ANQGSEA. This CDR3 has 16 residues. The V segment lost 7 bases and the J segment 4 bases; nucleotides outside the gene matches: 10. In DNA, the CDR3 is TGCAGCGAATTGCCCCCGACTAGCGGGGGGGCAGATACGCAGTATTTT. It encodes CSELPPTSGGADTQYF.

This clone occurred a few times. This chain uses TRBV5-5 with TRBJ1-2; D is undetermined. V lost 4 bases, J lost 2 bases, and 15 bases lay in between. The germline V gene has CDR1 SGHKS and CDR2 YYEKEE (reference sequence). The CDR3 totals 15 residues. The CDR3 is CASSPGDSGNYGYTF. DNA for the CDR3: TGTGCCAGCAGCCCTGGAGACTCCGGGAACTATGGCTACACCTTC. Filled out from reference TRBV5-5 and TRBJ1-2, the complete variable domain reads DAGVTQSPTHLIKTRGQQVTLRCSPISGHKSVSWYQQVLGQGPQFIFQYYEKEERGRGNFPDRFSARQFPNYSSELNVNALLLGDSALYLCASSPGDSGNYGYTFGSGTRLTVV.